Only a few counts were recorded for the clone carrying this T cell receptor beta chain. The antigen is not known. Using immunoSEQ multiplex PCR, the repertoire was profiled, and TCRdb retains in-frame clones only, with some absent. The sample consists of about 110,000 clones, about nine tenths of them appearing once. This record belongs to a study of T cell responses to AZD1222 COVID-19 vaccine. Study results and caveats: Donors in the cohort were predominantly white British and more often female, and clonal diversity was possibly underestimated. Researchers took repertoire samples only after the peak T cell response had come.

Sequencing was performed on peripheral blood, taken on day 0 of AZD1222 vaccination. This receptor was identified in an adult in good health.

DNA of the CDR3: TGTGCCAGCAGCTTAGGACACGAGAACACTGAAGCTTTCTTT. Protein sequence: CASSLGHENTEAFF. The V gene is TRBV11-2, the J gene TRBJ1-1; unclear D gene. Trimming removed 1 base at V and 1 base at J, with 7 bases between. Per the germline V gene, CDR1 is SGHAT and CDR2 is FQNNGV. The CDR3 loop spans 14 amino acids.